These 9 T cell receptor beta chains were all obtained from the same sample, sequenced in a study of graft-versus-host responses after intestinal transplantation. Assay used: immunoSEQ multiplex PCR; TCRdb lists only in-frame clones, some missing. The sample holds about 9,700 clones, around 33% seen once. Researchers placed about 200,000 CFSE-labeled responder cells in culture with about 200,000 irradiated, violet-dye-labeled stimulator cells. Sequencing was performed on alloreactive CD8+ T cells from a mixed lymphocyte reaction culture, taken before intestinal transplant. Stated subset: CFSE-low proliferating T cells sorted from roughly six-day pre-transplant mixed lymphocyte reaction (GvH or HvG direction). The source of these receptors is a human patient who received an intestinal transplant.

The genes are TRBV30 and TRBJ2-3; D call uncertain. Deletions cut 5 bases from V and 2 bases from J, with 14 bases between. The length of the CDR3 is 14 residues. CDR1 and CDR2 from the germline V gene are GTSNPN and SVGIG (reference sequence). The chain's CDR3 is CAWALLSLTDTQYF. The DNA for the CDR3 is TGTGCCTGGGCGCTATTGAGTCTCACAGATACGCAGTATTTT.

V is TRBV9 and J is TRBJ1-2; D is possibly TRBD1 (6 bases). CDR1 is SGDLS, CDR2 YYNGEE, per germline. With 0 bases removed from V and 8 bases from J, the gap between germline ends came to 20 bases. The CDR3 runs to 16 residues. The CDR3 spells CASSVDRGGDERGYTF. Written as DNA, the CDR3 is TGTGCCAGCAGCGTAGATAGGGGGGGAGATGAGAGGGGCTACACCTTC. The full variable domain, rest sourced from reference TRBV9 and TRBJ1-2, is DSGVTQTPKHLITATGQRVTLRCSPRSGDLSVYWYQQSLDQGLQFLIQYYNGEERAKGNILERFSAQQFPDLHSELNLSSLELGDSALYFCASSVDRGGDERGYTFGSGTRLTVV.

The chain joins TRBV28 to TRBJ2-1; the match to TRBD2 covers 9 bases. CDR1 and CDR2 from the germline V gene are MDHEN and SYDVKM. The CDR3 sequence is 15 residues long. Unmatched junction bases numbered 5, after V lost 3 bases and J lost 5 bases. The CDR3 nucleotides are TGTGCCAGCAGTTTGCTAGCGGGGTGGGACAATGAGCAGTTCTTC. Its protein is CASSLLAGWDNEQFF.

This clone was found a few times. V is TRBV5-1 and J is TRBJ2-7, with 7 positions matching TRBD1. Germline V lookup: CDR1 SGHRS, CDR2 YFSETQ. V shed 0 bases, J shed 3 bases, and the junction held 6 bases outside the gene matches. The CDR3 has 15 amino acids. The CDR3 region has the DNA TGCGCCAGCAGCTTGGGCCCAGGGGGTAACTACGAGCAGTACTTC. Protein: CASSLGPGGNYEQYF.

The chain recombines TRBV5-4 with TRBJ1-2; TRBD1 might be the D (6 bases). Germline V gives CDR1 SGHNT, CDR2 YYREEE (reference sequence). The CDR3 has 15 residues. V was shortened by 0 bases and J by 2 bases, with 11 bases between the two germline ends. The CDR3 sequence is CASSLGAGANYGYTF. The CDR3 DNA reads as TGTGCCAGCAGCTTGGGGGCGGGGGCGAACTATGGCTACACCTTC.

This clone was counted a few times. CDR3 sequence (DNA): TGTGCCAGCAGTCTATCATTTCCTCTCACAGGGCGAGGGTATGGCTACACCTTC. Protein sequence: CASSLSFPLTGRGYGYTF. The rearrangement joins TRBV28 to TRBJ1-2; a weak D match, TRBD1 (6 bases). This CDR3 has 18 residues. Germline CDR1 MDHEN, CDR2 SYDVKM. Trimming pared 5 bases from V and 5 bases from J, leaving 27 bases between.

The V and J genes are TRBV9 and TRBJ2-3, with TRBD1 matching 10 bases. Germline V gene data show CDR1 as SGDLS and CDR2 as YYNGEE. The CDR3 is 15 amino acids. Germline trimming cut 0 bases from V and 4 bases from J; bases unmatched to any gene: 2. The CDR3 DNA is TGTGCCAGCAGCGTAGCCGGACAGGGGGCAGATACGCAGTATTTT. Encoded protein: CASSVAGQGADTQYF.

The rearrangement joins TRBV28 to TRBJ1-2; 9 bases line up with TRBD1. Germline CDR1 is MDHEN and CDR2 is SYDVKM. The CDR3 covers 15 residues. The V and J ends lost 5 bases and 0 bases, in that order; junction bases with no gene match: 4. CDR3 nucleotides: TGTGCCAGCAGTCTAGGGACAGGGCCTAACTATGGCTACACCTTC. It codes for CASSLGTGPNYGYTF.

This clone was found a few times. This CDR3 reads CASSLTSAYTDTQYF. DNA for the CDR3: TGTGCCAGCAGTTTAACTAGCGCATACACAGATACGCAGTATTTT. The chain is built from TRBV28 and TRBJ2-3; TRBD2 matches at 7 bases. The junction had 4 bases not matched to a gene; V was cut back by 2 bases and J by 2 bases. Germline lookup yields CDR1 MDHEN and CDR2 SYDVKM. The CDR3 contains 15 residues.